The 32 T cell receptor beta chains listed next were all sequenced from one sample in a study of CD8 T cells in ankylosing spondylitis (dated by TCRdb to between 2016 and 2019). Overall study outcomes, separate from this receptor: Blood from ankylosing spondylitis patients appeared to be characterized by a TCR beta motif composed of about eight highly homologous amino acid variants.

The receptor library was made with 5' RACE. Reads for this sample came from an Illumina HiSeq 2500. TCRdb cleaned the public reads at Q25 with fastp, built clones with MiXCR and kept in-frame beta chains. Every distinct CDR3 protein forms one entry, paired with its most common genes and DNA. A total of some 240,000 distinct CDR3 sequences appear in this sample, about 7% of them only once. The ten largest clones represent 13% to 15% of the sample. What these receptors recognize is not known. The specimen was blood, either unsorted or a sorted T cell fraction (not recorded which). All receptors derive from a male donor with ankylosing spondylitis.

This clonotype has ten or more counts. V gene TRBV13 combines with J gene TRBJ1-5; perhaps TRBD1 as D (5 bases). With 5 bases removed from V and 0 bases from J, the gap between germline ends came to 11 bases. The CDR3 spans 15 residues. Germline loops: CDR1 PRHDT, CDR2 FYEKMQ (reference sequence). The CDR3 DNA follows: TGTGCCAGCAGCCTGGGGACGGGTAGCAATCAGCCCCAGCATTTT. This gives the protein CASSLGTGSNQPQHF.

This clonotype appeared many times. The genes are TRBV5-1 and TRBJ2-6; D tentatively fits TRBD1 or TRBD2 (5 bases each). This CDR3 has 13 amino acids. Germline lookup yields CDR1 SGHRS and CDR2 YFSETQ. V lost 4 bases and J 8 bases, leaving 10 bases between the germline ends. The CDR3 DNA sequence: TGCGCCAGCAGCGGGGACGCGCCCAACGTCCTGACTTTC. Amino acid sequence: CASSGDAPNVLTF.

At least ten counts were recorded for this clonotype. The chain is built from TRBV29-1 and TRBJ1-1; D is undetermined. V lost 5 bases and J 7 bases, leaving 11 bases between the germline ends. The CDR3 is made up of 11 amino acids. The germline V gene has CDR1 SQVTM and CDR2 ANQGSEA. CDR3 protein: CSVSPGNEAFF. CDR3 in DNA: TGCAGCGTTTCCCCGGGGAATGAAGCTTTCTTT.

This sequence joins TRBV7-9 and TRBJ2-5; D ambiguous. The CDR3 runs 13 residues. Trimming took off 0 bases at V and 9 bases at J, with 11 bases between the two ends. CDR1 is SEHNR, CDR2 FQNEAQ, per germline (reference sequence). This CDR3 is CASSLALPDAQYF. CDR3 DNA: TGTGCCAGCAGCTTAGCGCTCCCGGACGCCCAGTACTTC.

At least ten counts were recorded for this clonotype. The V and J genes are TRBV5-1 and TRBJ2-7; 7 positions agree with TRBD1. Trimming removed 7 bases from V and 4 bases from J; junction bases left unmatched: 14. Looked up from germline, CDR1 is SGHRS and CDR2 is YFSETQ. This CDR3 has 15 residues. The CDR3 reads CASGTWTGSTYEQYF. CDR3 nucleotide sequence: TGCGCCAGCGGAACCTGGACAGGCTCTACTTACGAGCAGTACTTC. Combining the CDR3 with reference TRBV5-1 and TRBJ2-7 gives the whole variable domain KAGVTQTPRYLIKTRGQQVTLSCSPISGHRSVSWYQQTPGQGLQFLFEYFSETQRNKGNFPGRFSGRQFSNSRSEMNVSTLELGDSALYLCASGTWTGSTYEQYFGPGTRLTVT.

This clonotype was counted many times. The CDR3, as DNA: TGTGCCAGCAGTCAGGGACTAGCGGTCTTCTCTGGGGCCAACGTCCTGACTTTC. It is translated as CASSQGLAVFSGANVLTF. V gene TRBV6-1 combines with J gene TRBJ2-6; TRBD2 matches at 11 bases. Germline CDR1 MNHNS, CDR2 SASEGT. CDR3 length: 18 amino acids. Germline trimming cut 5 bases from V and 0 bases from J; bases unmatched to any gene: 6.

This clonotype was detected many times. J is TRBJ2-3 and V is TRBV6-5; 7 bases agree with TRBD2. J gave up 0 bases and V 0 bases, and 0 bases lay outside the gene matches. The CDR3 spans 15 residues. CDR1 is MNHEY and CDR2 is SVGAGI in the germline V gene. The CDR3 spells CASSYSGGSTDTQYF. In nucleotides, the CDR3 is TGTGCCAGCAGTTACTCCGGGGGGAGCACAGATACGCAGTATTTT.

The rearrangement links TRBV29-1 to TRBJ2-7; D not certain. Germline values: CDR1 SQVTM, CDR2 ANQGSEA. There are 15 residues in the CDR3. V was trimmed by 4 bases and J by 4 bases, leaving 20 bases between them. CDR3 nucleotides: TGCAGCGTTGGGGCGTACCGGGTCCAGGAGTACGAGCAGTACTTC. Its translation: CSVGAYRVQEYEQYF.

This clonotype was found many times. The V gene is TRBV5-5, the J gene TRBJ1-6; tentatively, D is TRBD1 (5 bases). Germline V CDR1 and CDR2: SGHKS, YYEKEE (reference sequence). The CDR3 is made up of 15 amino acids. V lost 2 bases and J 10 bases, leaving 16 bases between the germline ends. The CDR3 region has the DNA TGTGCCAGCAGCTTCTTTGCAGGGAGTGAATCACCCCTCCACTTT. Residues: CASSFFAGSESPLHF.

This clonotype was seen at least ten times. The chain couples TRBV28 to TRBJ2-1; maybe TRBD2 (5 bases). Trimming stripped 5 bases from V and 5 bases from J, with 16 bases between. The V gene's germline CDR1 is MDHEN and CDR2 SYDVKM. This CDR3 comprises 15 residues. CDR3 nucleotides: TGTGCCAGCAGTCTGAGCGGAAATGCAAACAATGAGCAGTTCTTC. Translation gives CASSLSGNANNEQFF.

In its sample, this clonotype was seen many times. The chain recombines TRBV29-1 with TRBJ1-1; D is unresolved. Germline-derived CDR1 and CDR2 are SQVTM and ANQGSEA. This CDR3 is 10 amino acids long. The germline V and J ends were trimmed by 4 bases and 4 bases, with 4 bases remaining between them. The CDR3: CSVGVTEAFF. The CDR3 region has the DNA TGCAGCGTTGGTGTCACTGAAGCTTTCTTT.

As regards this clonotype: This could be a read error, since a much larger clone is one nucleotide away. The CDR3 ends on some other residue instead of the conserved phenylalanine or tryptophan, so this is likely a read error. This rearrangement joins TRBV12-3 or TRBV12-4 to TRBJ1-2; 8 nucleotides match TRBD1. Trimming removed 10 bases from V and 8 bases from J; junction bases left unmatched: 6. CDR3 length: 11 residues. The CDR3 loop is CATDRGKGYTL. The DNA of the CDR3 is TGTGCCACCGACAGGGGTAAAGGCTACACCCTC.

This clonotype came up a few times. The genes are TRBV25-1 and TRBJ1-1; no clear D gene. CDR1 is MGHDK, CDR2 SYGVNS, per germline. V lost 5 bases to trimming and J lost 1 base, with 8 bases between them. The CDR3 has 13 amino acids. CDR3 loop: CASSWGANTEAFF. The CDR3, as DNA: TGTGCCAGCAGTTGGGGAGCGAACACTGAAGCTTTCTTT.

This clonotype showed up many times. This chain uses TRBV7-9 with TRBJ2-3; D is unresolved. Per germline, CDR1 SEHNR and CDR2 FQNEAQ (reference sequence). V was cut by 5 bases and J by 11 bases, with 14 bases left in between. The CDR3 sequence is 12 residues long. The CDR3 bases are TGTGCCAGCAGCGGTACAAATGGTGGGCAGTATTTT. Its translation: CASSGTNGGQYF.

This clonotype was detected many times. The V and J genes are TRBV29-1 and TRBJ2-1, with unresolved D. Germline-derived CDR1 and CDR2 are SQVTM and ANQGSEA. The ends were cut back, 7 bases at V and 0 bases at J, with 10 bases in the middle. This CDR3 contains 13 residues. The CDR3 sequence is CSADGSSYNEQFF. The CDR3 DNA is TGCAGCGCGGACGGAAGCTCCTACAATGAGCAGTTCTTC.

This clonotype has ten or more counts. The CDR3 protein is CASSYAPVDYGYTF. The CDR3 nucleotides are TGTGCCAGCAGTTACGCCCCGGTGGACTATGGCTACACCTTC. This chain joins TRBV27 and TRBJ1-2; D is unclear. Germline CDR1 and CDR2: MNHEY and SMNVEV (reference sequence). V was pared by 4 bases and J by 3 bases, with 12 bases between. This CDR3 region has 14 residues.

This clonotype has more than one count but fewer than ten. The chain carries TRBV4-3 and TRBJ2-7; TRBD2 is a possible D gene (6 bases). Trimming took off 0 bases at V and 2 bases at J, with 11 bases between the two ends. The CDR3 is 15 residues long. Germline loops: CDR1 LGHNA, CDR2 YSLEER. The CDR3: CASSQDPGEAYEQYF. The CDR3 bases are TGCGCCAGCAGCCAAGATCCCGGGGAGGCCTACGAGCAGTACTTC.

This clonotype was recorded at least ten times. The chain employs TRBV6-5 and TRBJ1-1; D unclear. CDR1 is MNHEY and CDR2 is SVGAGI in the germline V gene. The CDR3 is 15 amino acids. V was trimmed by 4 bases and J by 1 base, leaving 13 bases between them. The CDR3 sequence: CASSSLPAGNTEAFF. In DNA form, the CDR3 reads TGTGCCAGCAGTTCCCTCCCTGCAGGGAACACTGAAGCTTTCTTT.

This clonotype was observed many times. In nucleotides, the CDR3 is TGTGCCAGCAGCGAATGGCGAGGAACCGGGGAGCTGTTTTTT. Translation gives CASSEWRGTGELFF. The rearrangement joins TRBV7-8 to TRBJ2-2, with D hard to call. Germline V gene sequence: CDR1 SGHVS, CDR2 FQNEAQ. CDR3 size: 14 residues. Trimming removed 5 bases from V and 5 bases from J, with 12 bases in between.

The V and J genes are TRBV5-6 and TRBJ2-1, with 16 positions matching TRBD2. After removal of 3 bases from V and 9 bases from J, the junction contained 6 bases not matched to a gene. CDR1 and CDR2 from the germline V gene are SGHDT and YYEEEE. The CDR3 runs 16 residues. The CDR3 nucleotides are TGTGCCAGCAGCTGGGGGACTAGCGGGAGGGAGGGTGAGCAGTTCTTC. Amino acid sequence: CASSWGTSGREGEQFF.

This clonotype was observed many times. The CDR3 DNA is TGCGCCAGCAGCCAAGGGACGGGCAGGTGGACCCAGTACTTC. This gives the protein CASSQGTGRWTQYF. V usage is TRBV4-3 and J usage is TRBJ2-5; D remains ambiguous. V lost 1 base and J lost 7, with 13 bases in between. The germline V gene has CDR1 LGHNA and CDR2 YSLEER. The CDR3 runs to 14 residues.

This clonotype was counted at least ten times. The genes are TRBV7-9 and TRBJ2-1, with 8 nucleotides matching TRBD2. CDR1 and CDR2 (germline): SEHNR, FQNEAQ (reference sequence). Trimming cost V 7 bases and J 5 bases; bases outside gene matches: 13. This CDR3 region has 16 residues. The CDR3 sequence: CASILPERGHNNEQFF. CDR3 nucleotide sequence: TGTGCCAGCATTCTCCCAGAGCGGGGGCATAACAATGAGCAGTTCTTC.

The chain carries TRBV7-8 and TRBJ2-2; maybe TRBD1 (5 bases). The CDR3 is 14 amino acids. The ends were cut back, 3 bases at V and 5 bases at J, with 10 bases in the middle. Germline CDR1 and CDR2: SGHVS and FQNEAQ. The CDR3 protein is CASSLGQGTGELFF. The CDR3 region has the DNA TGTGCCAGCAGCTTGGGGCAGGGTACCGGGGAGCTGTTTTTT.

The table lists this clonotype with many counts. The chain is built from TRBV7-2 and TRBJ2-2; 9 bases are a match to TRBD1. Trimming cost V 1 base and J 8 bases; bases outside gene matches: 5. The CDR3 length is 15 residues. Per the germline V gene, CDR1 is SGHTA and CDR2 is FQGNSA. The CDR3, as DNA: TGTGCCAGCAGCTTAGGGACAGGGGTACGAGGGGAGCTGTTTTTT. It codes for CASSLGTGVRGELFF.

This clonotype was counted at least ten times. The CDR3 region is CASSFLPGTGRYEQYF. The CDR3 DNA reads as TGTGCCAGCAGTTTCCTTCCCGGGACTGGACGCTACGAGCAGTACTTC. The chain is built from TRBV6-2 or TRBV6-3 and TRBJ2-7; D might be TRBD2 (6 bases). Trimming removed 4 bases at V and 3 bases at J, with 19 bases between. This CDR3 spans 16 amino acids. Germline V gene data show CDR1 as MNHEY and CDR2 as SVGEGT.

This clonotype was seen many times. V is TRBV4-3 and J is TRBJ2-5; D possibly uses TRBD1 or TRBD2 (5 bases each). The length of the CDR3 is 15 residues. Per germline, CDR1 LGHNA and CDR2 YSLEER. With 1 base removed from V and 4 bases from J, the gap between germline ends came to 13 bases. CDR3 DNA sequence: TGCGCCAGCAGCCAAGGGTCCACCGGGGCAGAGACCCAGTACTTC. This sequence encodes CASSQGSTGAETQYF.

This clonotype was counted ten times or more. The chain has TRBV5-1 and TRBJ2-2; 7 bases match TRBD1. This CDR3 region has 14 residues. Germline values: CDR1 SGHRS, CDR2 YFSETQ. V lost 1 base to trimming and J lost 4 bases; unmatched junction nucleotides: 1. CDR3 in DNA: TGCGCCAGCAGCTTGTACAGGGGCACCGGGGAGCTGTTTTTT. Its protein product is CASSLYRGTGELFF.

This clonotype was detected many times. The chain couples TRBV7-9 to TRBJ2-7; D remains ambiguous. V gave up 3 bases and J gave up 6 bases, with 9 bases separating them. There are 12 residues in the CDR3. Germline loops: CDR1 SEHNR, CDR2 FQNEAQ (reference sequence). CDR3 coding DNA: TGTGCCAGCAGCTTTGGCGATACCGAGCAGTACTTC. Translation: CASSFGDTEQYF.

This clonotype showed up many times. The genes are TRBV6-5 and TRBJ1-4; a weak D match, TRBD1 (6 bases). V lost 2 bases, J lost 0 bases, and 13 bases lay in between. The CDR3 length is 17 residues. Germline assignment: CDR1 MNHEY and CDR2 SVGAGI. CDR3 sequence reads: CASSYPEGGPTNEKLFF. DNA of the CDR3: TGTGCCAGCAGTTACCCGGAGGGGGGACCAACTAATGAAAAACTGTTTTTT.

This clonotype was recorded at least ten times. The CDR3 here is CATSLTGSTDTQYF. CDR3 sequence (DNA): TGTGCCACCAGCCTGACAGGGAGCACAGATACGCAGTATTTT. This chain connects TRBV24-1 to TRBJ2-3; 7 positions match TRBD1. The germline CDR1 and CDR2 sequences are KGHDR and SFDVKD. The CDR3 has 14 amino acids. The ends lost 7 bases at V and 0 bases at J; junction bases unmatched: 3.

This clonotype has at least ten counts. The J gene is TRBJ1-2, the V gene TRBV12-3 or TRBV12-4; the D gene is possibly TRBD1 (6 bases). V was shortened by 6 bases and J by 8 bases, with 16 bases between the two germline ends. The CDR3 consists of 13 residues. CDR3 sequence reads: CASSNRAGEGYTF. For the CDR3, the DNA is TGTGCCAGCAGCAACAGGGCCGGCGAGGGCTACACCTTC.

This clonotype has only a few counts. This chain connects TRBV18 to TRBJ2-1; 12 bases are a match to TRBD2. The trim removed 4 bases at V and 7 bases at J, leaving 2 bases unmatched. The CDR3 has 14 residues. Looked up from germline, CDR1 is KGHSH and CDR2 is LQKENI. The CDR3 DNA follows: TGTGCCAGCTCACGGACTAGCGGGACGAATGAGCAGTTCTTC. This codes for CASSRTSGTNEQFF.